Reported below is one T cell receptor (beta chain). This CDR3 is built from 15 residues. Per germline, CDR1 KGHSH and CDR2 LQKENI. V gave up 6 bases and J gave up 9 bases, with 18 bases separating them. Per the authors' pipeline: Nucleated cell number was recorded as an estimate derived from reference gene primer amplification. The data were produced by immunoSEQ multiplex PCR, yet TCRdb's version contains in-frame clones alone and is incomplete. That table supplies the V and J calls and clone size; D and trimming were determined from the DNA. The data contain approximately 75,000 clones, approximately 88% of them seen just once; the ten biggest clones take up about 27%. The sample originates from a study of blood T cell repertoires in COVID-19. Study details: The origin of the acute and convalescent COVID-19 samples was the United States, Italy and Spain. T cells, B-cell-depleted T cells, or PBMCs supplied cDNA or gDNA.

The chain couples TRBV18 to TRBJ1-6; D possibly corresponds to TRBD1 (6 bases). This sequence was found in a man in his fifties or sixties with acute or convalescent COVID-19. Material for sequencing was peripheral blood. CDR3 in DNA: TGTGCCAGCTCCCCAACCGGGACAACAGGTTCACCCCTCCACTTT. It specifies CASSPTGTTGSPLHF.